These 22 T cell receptor beta chains were all obtained from the same sample, sequenced in a study of vaccination effects on CD4 cells after COVID-19. The assay was immunoSEQ multiplex PCR, and TCRdb's table has in-frame clones only and misses some. The sample yields approximately 45,000 clones, around 76% seen once. For these TCRs, the target antigens are not known. Isolating CD4+ T cells followed around nine days of culture. The input for sequencing was CD4+ T cells from PBMCs cultured without peptide, taken before COVID-19 vaccination. The receptors originated from a human donor who had a prior SARS-CoV-2 infection.

This chain links TRBV7-8 with TRBJ2-5; D unclear. This CDR3 has 12 residues. The germline gives CDR1 SGHVS, CDR2 FQNEAQ. Trimming pared 1 base from V and 3 bases from J, leaving 3 bases between. The CDR3 coding sequence is TGTGCCAGCAGCTTAGGCAAAGAGACCCAGTACTTC. It specifies CASSLGKETQYF.

The DNA of the CDR3 is TGCGCCAGCAGCTTACCGGGACAGGGCGACACAGATACGCAGTATTTT. It specifies CASSLPGQGDTDTQYF. J is TRBJ2-3 and V is TRBV5-1, with 9 nucleotides matching TRBD1. Germline V gene data show CDR1 as SGHRS and CDR2 as YFSETQ. The ends lost 2 bases at V and 2 bases at J; junction bases unmatched: 6. The CDR3 has 16 amino acids.

This clone appeared once. The chain is built from TRBV11-3 and TRBJ1-1, with D possibly being TRBD1 (5 bases). V was clipped by 3 bases and J by 4 bases, with 12 bases between them. The CDR3 is 14 amino acids. The V gene's germline CDR1 is SGHNT and CDR2 YENEEA. CDR3 in amino acids: CASSFGVRGTEAFF. Here the CDR3 DNA reads TGTGCCAGCAGCTTCGGGGTAAGGGGCACTGAAGCTTTCTTT.

In its sample, this clone was seen a few times. The V gene is TRBV5-1, the J gene TRBJ2-2; D might be TRBD1 (5 bases). This CDR3 comprises 15 residues. Germline lookup yields CDR1 SGHRS and CDR2 YFSETQ. Deletions cut 7 bases from V and 0 bases from J, with 13 bases between. The CDR3 protein is CASGRAMTNTGELFF. CDR3 nucleotide sequence: TGCGCCAGCGGCAGGGCGATGACGAACACCGGGGAGCTGTTTTTT.

The rearrangement uses TRBV10-3 and TRBJ2-2; 9 positions match TRBD1. Germline-derived CDR1 and CDR2 are ENHRY and SYGVKD. V dropped 5 bases and J dropped 1; count of bases not matched to a gene: 2. This CDR3 contains 15 residues. The CDR3 DNA reads TGTGCCATCAGTCCGGGACAGGGGAACACCGGGGAGCTGTTTTTT. This codes for CAISPGQGNTGELFF.

The genes are TRBV9 and TRBJ1-4; possibly TRBD1 for D (5 bases). There are 15 residues in the CDR3. V was pared by 1 base and J by 6 bases, with 13 bases between. Germline CDR1 SGDLS, CDR2 YYNGEE. Here the CDR3 DNA reads TGTGCCAGCAGCGTAATGGAGGGGAGGGATGAAAAACTGTTTTTT. It codes for CASSVMEGRDEKLFF.

The chain carries TRBV18 and TRBJ1-3; D is possibly TRBD1 (5 bases). From germline, CDR1 is KGHSH and CDR2 LQKENI. The CDR3 extends over 14 amino acids. The ends were cut back, 4 bases at V and 2 bases at J, with 9 bases in the middle. The CDR3 protein is CASSHDSTGNTIYF. In nucleotides, the CDR3 is TGTGCCAGCTCACATGACAGTACTGGAAACACCATATATTTT. Full variable domain (outside the CDR3, taken from reference TRBV18 and TRBJ1-3): NAGVMQNPRHLVRRRGQEARLRCSPMKGHSHVYWYRQLPEEGLKFMVYLQKENIIDESGMPKERFSAEFPKEGPSILRIQQVVRGDSAAYFCASSHDSTGNTIYFGEGSWLTVV.

This clone came up a few times. V is TRBV4-2 and J is TRBJ2-7, with 8 nucleotides matching TRBD2. CDR3 size: 17 residues. Germline values: CDR1 LGHNA, CDR2 YNFKEQ. Trimming cost V 1 base and J 4 bases; bases outside gene matches: 12. The CDR3 loop is CASSQVYTGGALYEQYF. The CDR3 DNA is TGTGCCAGCAGCCAAGTCTACACCGGGGGGGCTTTATACGAGCAGTACTTC.

This clone came up a few times. The rearrangement links TRBV7-3 to TRBJ2-7; 8 bases fit TRBD1. The trim removed 2 bases at V and 3 bases at J, leaving 9 bases unmatched. Germline assignment: CDR1 SGHTA and CDR2 FQGTGA. This CDR3 is built from 16 residues. CDR3 in amino acids: CASSLLGAGGGYEQYF. CDR3 bases: TGTGCCAGCAGCTTATTAGGGGCAGGGGGCGGCTACGAGCAGTACTTC.

The CDR3 spells CASSVAGAGDEQYF. CDR3 coding DNA: TGTGCCAGCAGCGTAGCAGGGGCTGGGGACGAGCAGTACTTC. The chain carries TRBV9 and TRBJ2-7, with D possibly being TRBD1 (6 bases). Trimming cost V 0 bases and J 5 bases, with 12 bases left between them. CDR1 SGDLS and CDR2 YYNGEE come from the germline V gene. The CDR3 totals 14 residues.

This clone showed up just a few times. This chain joins TRBV4-2 and TRBJ2-7; no firm D call. V was shortened by 0 bases and J by 0 bases, with 9 bases between the two germline ends. This CDR3 has 15 amino acids. CDR1 is LGHNA, CDR2 YNFKEQ, per germline. The CDR3 nucleotides read TGTGCCAGCAGCCAAGATGGGCTCGGCTCCTACGAGCAGTACTTC. This codes for CASSQDGLGSYEQYF.

This sequence joins TRBV15 and TRBJ1-1; no definite D call. There are 13 residues in the CDR3. Germline lookup yields CDR1 LNHNV and CDR2 YYDKDF (reference sequence). V was trimmed by 1 base and J by 4 bases, leaving 7 bases between them. CDR3 nucleotides: TGTGCCACCAGCAGAGCTACGGGCACTGAAGCTTTCTTT. Translation: CATSRATGTEAFF.

The gene calls are TRBV7-9 and TRBJ1-1; possibly TRBD1 for D (5 bases). V was pared by 7 bases and J by 3 bases, with 15 bases between. CDR3 size: 14 residues. In germline, CDR1 is SEHNR, CDR2 FQNEAQ (reference sequence). The CDR3 DNA sequence: TGTGCCAGCACCTCTCTGGGGGGGGACACTGAAGCTTTCTTT. This gives the protein CASTSLGGDTEAFF.

The chain recombines TRBV30 with TRBJ1-6, with D tentatively TRBD1 (6 bases). This CDR3 spans 14 amino acids. Germline loops: CDR1 GTSNPN, CDR2 SVGIG (reference sequence). Trimming left V 2 bases short and J 6 bases short, with 11 bases between. The CDR3 here is CAWSFGTFNSPLHF. Written as DNA, the CDR3 is TGTGCCTGGAGTTTCGGGACATTTAATTCACCCCTCCACTTT.

This sequence joins TRBV20-1 and TRBJ2-4; the match to TRBD1 covers 8 bases. V was pared by 6 bases and J by 9 bases, with 10 bases of the junction left unmatched. The CDR3 loop spans 13 amino acids. Germline assignment: CDR1 DFQATT and CDR2 SNEGSKA (reference sequence). CDR3 amino acids: CSASGTGWGIQYF. The CDR3 DNA is TGCAGTGCCAGTGGGACAGGCTGGGGCATTCAGTACTTC.

The chain carries TRBV11-3 and TRBJ1-2; a weak D match, TRBD1 (5 bases). The germline V gene encodes CDR1 SGHNT and CDR2 YENEEA. This CDR3 has 16 residues. V was pared by 1 base and J by 0 bases, with 12 bases between. Here the CDR3 DNA reads TGTGCCAGCAGCTTAGCCGCGGGACGGACTAACTATGGCTACACCTTC. As protein: CASSLAAGRTNYGYTF.

The V gene is TRBV4-2, the J gene TRBJ2-1; TRBD2 agrees at 10 bases. The CDR3 is 16 amino acids. The germline CDR1 and CDR2 sequences are LGHNA and YNFKEQ. V was clipped by 1 base and J by 5 bases; unmatched bases: 5. The CDR3 loop reads CASSQVASGGDNEQFF. CDR3 sequence (DNA): TGTGCCAGCAGCCAAGTGGCTAGCGGGGGAGACAATGAGCAGTTCTTC.

The J gene is TRBJ1-1, the V gene TRBV7-2; 8 positions match TRBD1. The germline gives CDR1 SGHTA, CDR2 FQGNSA. CDR3 length: 16 residues. Losses at the gene ends were 1 base for V and 1 base for J; bases not matched to a gene: 5. The CDR3 here is CASSLVGTGSNTEAFF. The CDR3 region has the DNA TGTGCCAGCAGCTTAGTAGGGACAGGTTCGAACACTGAAGCTTTCTTT. Full variable domain (outside the CDR3, taken from reference TRBV7-2 and TRBJ1-1): GAGVSQSPSNKVTEKGKDVELRCDPISGHTALYWYRQSLGQGLEFLIYFQGNSAPDKSGLPSDRFSAERTGGSVSTLTIQRTQQEDSAVYLCASSLVGTGSNTEAFFGQGTRLTVV.

The V and J genes are TRBV5-1 and TRBJ2-1; 13 bases match TRBD2. Trimming cost V 2 bases and J 7 bases; bases outside gene matches: 3. The V gene's germline CDR1 is SGHRS and CDR2 YFSETQ. The CDR3 has 15 amino acids. The CDR3 region has the DNA TGCGCCAGCAGCTTTGGACTAGCGGGGGTGAATGAGCAGTTCTTC. It yields the protein CASSFGLAGVNEQFF.

This chain connects TRBV7-3 to TRBJ2-2; no firm D call. V lost 2 bases and J lost 0, with 10 bases in between. The CDR3 consists of 16 residues. Looked up from germline, CDR1 is SGHTA and CDR2 is FQGTGA. The CDR3 reads CASSLQGFPNTGELFF. CDR3 sequence (DNA): TGTGCCAGCAGCTTACAAGGATTCCCGAACACCGGGGAGCTGTTTTTT.

V and J are TRBV5-6 and TRBJ1-2, with 9 bases identical to TRBD1. Germline V gene sequence: CDR1 SGHDT, CDR2 YYEEEE. J gave up 4 bases and V 3 bases, and 13 bases lay outside the gene matches. The CDR3 runs to 17 residues. CDR3 coding DNA: TGTGCCAGCAGCTCCTATCCCGGACAGGGGAAGAGCTATGGCTACACCTTC. Protein sequence: CASSSYPGQGKSYGYTF.

The chain carries TRBV7-3 and TRBJ2-3; 8 bases fit TRBD1. The junction had 9 bases not matched to a gene; V was cut back by 4 bases and J by 0 bases. Germline V lookup: CDR1 SGHTA, CDR2 FQGTGA. This CDR3 is built from 17 residues. DNA of the CDR3: TGTGCCAGCAGCTACAACCTAGGACAGGGTAGCACAGATACGCAGTATTTT. This gives the protein CASSYNLGQGSTDTQYF.